Here is one T cell receptor beta chain with its context. Data came from immunoSEQ multiplex PCR; TCRdb stores just in-frame clones and leaves some out. The data hold about 82,000 clones, with approximately 94% observed a single time. This specimen comes from a study of technical replicates of blood from a handful of donors. Germline V lookup: CDR1 MNHEY, CDR2 SMNVEV (reference sequence). V was shortened by 4 bases and J by 3 bases, with 12 bases between the two germline ends. This CDR3 has 14 amino acids. This receptor was obtained from a human donor in good health. The specimen sequenced was T cells isolated from PBMCs. The rearrangement links TRBV27 to TRBJ2-5, with D perhaps TRBD1 (5 bases). For the CDR3, the DNA is TGTGCCAGCAGTTCCCAGACAGATGAAGAGACCCAGTACTTC. Translation gives CASSSQTDEETQYF.